This T cell receptor beta chain derives from a study of T cell responses to AZD1222 COVID-19 vaccine. General study results and limits: Regions 160-218 and 743-854 held dominance among vaccine-associated CD4 TCRs, which spanned spike.

Some clones are missing from TCRdb's copy, which holds only in-frame ones; the method was immunoSEQ multiplex PCR. The sample includes more than 140,000 clones, about 89% of them seen just once. The CDR3 totals 14 residues. Looked up from germline, CDR1 is MGHDK and CDR2 is SYGVNS. With 2 bases removed from V and 2 bases from J, the gap between germline ends came to 9 bases. With regard to this clone: Antigen specificity is unknown.

Sequencing used peripheral blood, obtained on day 0 of AZD1222 vaccination. The TCR originated in an adult in good health. The V and J genes are TRBV25-1 and TRBJ2-5, with a possible D match to TRBD1 (6 bases). CDR3 amino acids: CASSEDRWQETQYF. The CDR3, as DNA: TGTGCCAGCAGTGAAGACAGGTGGCAAGAGACCCAGTACTTC.